This TCR beta chain was retrieved from a study of post-analysis software for immune sequencing data. Overall study: Relapsing-remitting, secondary progressive and progressive-relapsing courses of multiple sclerosis were included.

Every TCR beta cDNA library bore unique molecular identifiers. Via MiXCR, TCRdb re-called the PCR reads, giving one row per CDR3 protein. Here the sample spans approximately 160,000 distinct CDR3 sequences, about 30% being singletons. Study-wide results and caveats: Higher frequency in patients than in controls was seen for roughly 5 TRBV segments, with TRBV5-6, TRBV5-1 and TRBV20-1 among them. Comparison with controls showed significantly lower normalized Chao1 diversity in multiple sclerosis patients.

A word on this clonotype: Antigen specificity is unknown.

Trimming left V 2 bases short and J 1 base short, with 11 bases between. The CDR3 loop spans 15 amino acids. The germline gives CDR1 MGHRA, CDR2 YSYEKL. The specimen was blood. The genes are TRBV4-1 and TRBJ1-1; a possible D gene is TRBD1 (6 bases). This TCR was recovered from a girl aged 5-17 years with multiple sclerosis. CDR3: CASSQLGQRNTEAFF. The CDR3 DNA is TGCGCCAGCAGCCAATTAGGACAGCGGAACACTGAAGCTTTCTTT.